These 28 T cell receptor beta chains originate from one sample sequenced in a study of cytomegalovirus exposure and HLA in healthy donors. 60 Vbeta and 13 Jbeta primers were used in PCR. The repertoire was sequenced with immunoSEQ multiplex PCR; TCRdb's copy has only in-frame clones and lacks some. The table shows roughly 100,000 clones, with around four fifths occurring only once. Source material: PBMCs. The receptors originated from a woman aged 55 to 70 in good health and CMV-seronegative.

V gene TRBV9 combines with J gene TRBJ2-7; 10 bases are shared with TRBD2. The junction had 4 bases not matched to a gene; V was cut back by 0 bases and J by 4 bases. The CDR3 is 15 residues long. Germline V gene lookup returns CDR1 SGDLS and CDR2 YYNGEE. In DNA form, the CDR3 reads TGTGCCAGCAGCGTAGTCCCTAGCGGGAGTTACGAGCAGTACTTC. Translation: CASSVVPSGSYEQYF.

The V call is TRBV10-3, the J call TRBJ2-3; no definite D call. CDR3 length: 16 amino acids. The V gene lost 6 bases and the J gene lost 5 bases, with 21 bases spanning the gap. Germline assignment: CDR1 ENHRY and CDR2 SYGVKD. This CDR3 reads CAISSLIGAARDTQYF. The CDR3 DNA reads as TGTGCCATCAGCTCTCTAATTGGAGCCGCTCGAGATACGCAGTATTTT.

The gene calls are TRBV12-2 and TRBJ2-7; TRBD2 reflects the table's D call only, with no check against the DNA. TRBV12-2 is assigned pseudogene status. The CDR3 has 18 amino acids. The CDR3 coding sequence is TGTGCAAGTCGCTTAGTCTGGCGGGGAGGGGCAGCCGTCTACGAGCAGTACTTC. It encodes CASRLVWRGGAAVYEQYF.

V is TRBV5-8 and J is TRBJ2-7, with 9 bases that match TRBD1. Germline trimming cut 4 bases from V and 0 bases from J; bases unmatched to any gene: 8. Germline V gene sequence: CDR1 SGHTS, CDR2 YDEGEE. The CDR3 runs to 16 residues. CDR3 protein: CASSRNRDRDSYEQYF. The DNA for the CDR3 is TGTGCCAGCAGCCGAAACCGGGACAGGGACTCCTACGAGCAGTACTTC.

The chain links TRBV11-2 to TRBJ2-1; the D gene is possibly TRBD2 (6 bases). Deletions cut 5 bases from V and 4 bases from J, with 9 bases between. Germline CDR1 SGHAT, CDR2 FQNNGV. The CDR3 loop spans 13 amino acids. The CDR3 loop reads CASSGGVYNEQFF. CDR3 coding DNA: TGTGCCAGCAGCGGCGGGGTTTACAATGAGCAGTTCTTC.

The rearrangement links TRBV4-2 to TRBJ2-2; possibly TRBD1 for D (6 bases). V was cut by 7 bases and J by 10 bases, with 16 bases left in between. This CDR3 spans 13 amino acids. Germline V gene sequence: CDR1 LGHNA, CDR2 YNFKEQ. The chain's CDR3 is CASTPGGAKELFF. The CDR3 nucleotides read TGTGCCAGCACCCCTGGGGGCGCTAAGGAGCTGTTTTTT.

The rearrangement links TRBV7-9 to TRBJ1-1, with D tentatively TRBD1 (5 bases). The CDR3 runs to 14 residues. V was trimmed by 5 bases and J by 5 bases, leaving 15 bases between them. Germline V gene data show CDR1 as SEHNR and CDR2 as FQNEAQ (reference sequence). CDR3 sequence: CASSPTRDGTEAFF. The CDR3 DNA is TGTGCCAGCAGCCCCACCAGGGATGGGACTGAAGCTTTCTTT.

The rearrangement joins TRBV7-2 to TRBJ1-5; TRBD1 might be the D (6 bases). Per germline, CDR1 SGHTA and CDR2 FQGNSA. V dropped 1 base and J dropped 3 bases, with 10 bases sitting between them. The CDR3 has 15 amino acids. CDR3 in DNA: TGTGCCAGCAGCTTAGGAACAGGGAACAATCAGCCCCAGCATTTT. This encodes CASSLGTGNNQPQHF. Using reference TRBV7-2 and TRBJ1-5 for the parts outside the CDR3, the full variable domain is GAGVSQSPSNKVTEKGKDVELRCDPISGHTALYWYRQSLGQGLEFLIYFQGNSAPDKSGLPSDRFSAERTGGSVSTLTIQRTQQEDSAVYLCASSLGTGNNQPQHFGDGTRLSIL.

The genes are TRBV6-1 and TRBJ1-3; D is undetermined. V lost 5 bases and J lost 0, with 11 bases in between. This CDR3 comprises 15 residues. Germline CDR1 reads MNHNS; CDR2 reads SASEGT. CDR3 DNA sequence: TGTGCCAGCAGTTCACAGTTGAGCTCTGGAAACACCATATATTTT. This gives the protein CASSSQLSSGNTIYF.

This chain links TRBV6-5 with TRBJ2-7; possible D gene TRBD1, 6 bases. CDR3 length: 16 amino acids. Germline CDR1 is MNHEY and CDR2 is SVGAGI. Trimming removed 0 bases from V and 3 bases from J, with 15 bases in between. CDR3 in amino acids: CASSYSSGTTDYEQYF. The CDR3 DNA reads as TGTGCCAGCAGTTACTCGTCCGGGACAACAGACTACGAGCAGTACTTC.

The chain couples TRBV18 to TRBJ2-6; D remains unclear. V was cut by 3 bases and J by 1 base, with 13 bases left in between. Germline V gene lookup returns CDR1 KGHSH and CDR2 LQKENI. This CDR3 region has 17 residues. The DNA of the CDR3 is TGTGCCAGCTCACCTTCCCCTTTTGAGTCTGGGGCCAACGTCCTGACTTTC. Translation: CASSPSPFESGANVLTF.

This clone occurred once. The DNA for the CDR3 is TGTGCCAGCAAACCGGACAGCTCCTACGAGCAGTACTTC. As protein: CASKPDSSYEQYF. V gene TRBV2 combines with J gene TRBJ2-7; TRBD1 is a possible D gene (6 bases). This CDR3 spans 13 amino acids. In germline, CDR1 is SNHLY, CDR2 FYNNEI. Between the trimmed V and J ends, which lost 7 bases and 0 bases, there was a span of 10 bases.

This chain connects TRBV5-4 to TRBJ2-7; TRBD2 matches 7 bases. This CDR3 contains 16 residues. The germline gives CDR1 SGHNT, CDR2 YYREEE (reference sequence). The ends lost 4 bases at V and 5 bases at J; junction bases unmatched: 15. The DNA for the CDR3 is TGTGCCAGCAGCCACGAGCGGGGAATACTCCTTGACGAGCAGTACTTC. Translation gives CASSHERGILLDEQYF.

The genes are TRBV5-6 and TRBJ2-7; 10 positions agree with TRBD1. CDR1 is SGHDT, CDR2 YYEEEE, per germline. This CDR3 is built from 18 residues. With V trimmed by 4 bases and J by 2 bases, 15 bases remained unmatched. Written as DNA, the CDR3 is TGTGCCAGCAGCGCATCCGGGACAGGGGTCTCCTTAGCCTACGAGCAGTACTTC. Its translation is CASSASGTGVSLAYEQYF.

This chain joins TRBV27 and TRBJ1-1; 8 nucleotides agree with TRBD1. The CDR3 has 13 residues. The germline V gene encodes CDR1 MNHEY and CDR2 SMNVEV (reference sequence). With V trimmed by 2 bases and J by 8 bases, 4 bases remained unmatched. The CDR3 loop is CASSLIGTGEAFF. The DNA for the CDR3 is TGTGCCAGCAGTTTAATTGGGACAGGAGAAGCTTTCTTT.

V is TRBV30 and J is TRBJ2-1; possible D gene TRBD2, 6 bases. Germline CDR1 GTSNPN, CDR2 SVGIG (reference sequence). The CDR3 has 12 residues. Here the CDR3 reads CACTKGGNEQFF. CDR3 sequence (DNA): TGTGCTTGTACAAAGGGAGGCAATGAGCAGTTCTTC. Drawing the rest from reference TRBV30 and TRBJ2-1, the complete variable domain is SQTIHQWPATLVQPVGSPLSLECTVEGTSNPNLYWYRQAAGRGLQLLFYSVGIGQISSEVPQNLSASRPQDRQFILSSKKLLLSDSGFYLCACTKGGNEQFFGPGTRLTVL.

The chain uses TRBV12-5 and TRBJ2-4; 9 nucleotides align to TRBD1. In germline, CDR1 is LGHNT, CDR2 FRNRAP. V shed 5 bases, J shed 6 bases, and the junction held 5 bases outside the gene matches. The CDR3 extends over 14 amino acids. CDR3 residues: CASGVTGGGNIQYF. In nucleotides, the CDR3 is TGTGCTAGTGGTGTCACAGGGGGCGGAAACATTCAGTACTTC.

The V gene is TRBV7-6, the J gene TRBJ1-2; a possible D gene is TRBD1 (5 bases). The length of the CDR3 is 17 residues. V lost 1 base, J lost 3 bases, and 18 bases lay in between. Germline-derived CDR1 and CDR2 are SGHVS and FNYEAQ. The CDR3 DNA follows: TGTGCCAGCAGCTTAGTAAGGGGTAAGAGTGAAGACTATGGCTACACCTTC. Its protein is CASSLVRGKSEDYGYTF.

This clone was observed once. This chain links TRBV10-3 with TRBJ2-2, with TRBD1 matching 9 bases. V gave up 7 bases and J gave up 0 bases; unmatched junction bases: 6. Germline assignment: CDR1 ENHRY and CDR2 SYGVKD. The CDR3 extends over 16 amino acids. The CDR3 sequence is CAITRGTGTNTGELFF. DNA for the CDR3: TGTGCCATCACCAGAGGGACAGGGACGAACACCGGGGAGCTGTTTTTT.

CDR3 in amino acids: CASSVRTFAGDTGELFF. The CDR3 nucleotides are TGTGCCAGCAGCGTCCGCACGTTTGCGGGTGACACCGGGGAGCTGTTTTTT. The chain has TRBV9 and TRBJ2-2; a possible D gene is TRBD2 (5 bases). V was pared by 2 bases and J by 3 bases, with 17 bases between. There are 17 residues in the CDR3. Germline lookup yields CDR1 SGDLS and CDR2 YYNGEE. Full variable domain (remainder filled in from reference TRBV9 and TRBJ2-2): DSGVTQTPKHLITATGQRVTLRCSPRSGDLSVYWYQQSLDQGLQFLIQYYNGEERAKGNILERFSAQQFPDLHSELNLSSLELGDSALYFCASSVRTFAGDTGELFFGEGSRLTVL.

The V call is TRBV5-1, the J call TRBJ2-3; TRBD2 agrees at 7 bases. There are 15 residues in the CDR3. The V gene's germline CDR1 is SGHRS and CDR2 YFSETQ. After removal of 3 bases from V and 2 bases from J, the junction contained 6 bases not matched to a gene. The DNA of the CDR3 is TGCGCCAGCAGCTCAGCGGGAATCCTCACAGATACGCAGTATTTT. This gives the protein CASSSAGILTDTQYF.

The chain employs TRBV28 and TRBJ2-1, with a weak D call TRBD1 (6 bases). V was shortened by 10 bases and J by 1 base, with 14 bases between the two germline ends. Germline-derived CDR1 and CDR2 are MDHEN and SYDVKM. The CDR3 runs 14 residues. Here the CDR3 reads CATYITGSYNEQFF. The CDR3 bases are TGTGCCACCTATATCACAGGGTCCTACAATGAGCAGTTCTTC. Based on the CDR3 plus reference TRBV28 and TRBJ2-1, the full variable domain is DVKVTQSSRYLVKRTGEKVFLECVQDMDHENMFWYRQDPGLGLRLIYFSYDVKMKEKGDIPEGYSVSREKKERFSLILESASTNQTSMYLCATYITGSYNEQFFGPGTRLTVL.

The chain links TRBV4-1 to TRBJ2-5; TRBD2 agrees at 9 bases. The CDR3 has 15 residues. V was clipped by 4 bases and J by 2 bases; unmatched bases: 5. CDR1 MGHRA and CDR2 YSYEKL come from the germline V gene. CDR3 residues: CASSLRLAGQETQYF. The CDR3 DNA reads TGCGCCAGCAGCCTTCGTCTAGCGGGGCAAGAGACCCAGTACTTC.

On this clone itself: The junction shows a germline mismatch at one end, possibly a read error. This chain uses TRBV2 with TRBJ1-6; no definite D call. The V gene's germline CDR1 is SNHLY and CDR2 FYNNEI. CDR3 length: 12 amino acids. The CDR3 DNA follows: TGTGCCAGCAACAGTTATAATTCGCCCCTCCACTTT. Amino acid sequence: CASNSYNSPLHF.

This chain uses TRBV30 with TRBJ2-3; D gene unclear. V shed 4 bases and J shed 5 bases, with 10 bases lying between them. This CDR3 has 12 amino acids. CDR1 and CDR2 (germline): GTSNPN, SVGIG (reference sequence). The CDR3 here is CAWTKTLDTQYF. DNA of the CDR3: TGTGCCTGGACTAAGACACTAGATACGCAGTATTTT.

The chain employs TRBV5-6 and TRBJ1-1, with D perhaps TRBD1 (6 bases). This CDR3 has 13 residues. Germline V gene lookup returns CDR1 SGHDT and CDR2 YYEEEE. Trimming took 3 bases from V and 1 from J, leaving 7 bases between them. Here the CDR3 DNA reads TGTGCCAGCAGCTGGGGACAGAACACTGAAGCTTTCTTT. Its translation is CASSWGQNTEAFF. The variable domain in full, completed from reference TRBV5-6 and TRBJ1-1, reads DAGVTQSPTHLIKTRGQQVTLRCSPKSGHDTVSWYQQALGQGPQFIFQYYEEEERQRGNFPDRFSGHQFPNYSSELNVNALLLGDSALYLCASSWGQNTEAFFGQGTRLTVV.

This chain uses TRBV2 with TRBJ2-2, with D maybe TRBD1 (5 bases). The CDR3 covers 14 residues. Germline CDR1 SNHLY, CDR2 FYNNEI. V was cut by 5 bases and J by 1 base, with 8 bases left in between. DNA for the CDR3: TGTGCCAGCAGTAGCCAGGGGAACACCGGGGAGCTGTTTTTT. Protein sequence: CASSSQGNTGELFF.

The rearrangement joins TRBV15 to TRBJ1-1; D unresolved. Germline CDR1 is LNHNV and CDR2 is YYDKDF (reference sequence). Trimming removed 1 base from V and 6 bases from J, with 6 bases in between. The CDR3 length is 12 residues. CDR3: CATSRVSSEAFF. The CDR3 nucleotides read TGTGCCACCAGCAGAGTGAGTTCTGAAGCTTTCTTT.